The rows below give T cell receptor beta chains drawn from one sample of a study of T-cell memory formation after mild COVID-19. TCRdb recomputed calls from the 5' RACE reads with MiXCR, one row per CDR3 protein. The sample lists 190,000 or so distinct CDR3 sequences; 20% to 25% were seen once. The sequenced material came from PBMCs or a T cell subset sorted from them (not recorded which). Every receptor here comes from an adult woman who had mild COVID-19 (a few samples of this study predate the infection). Cell type and time point are not known. Both conserved end residues are part of each CDR3.

v_gene	j_gene	len	CDR3aa
TRBV27	TRBJ1-1	14	CASSPVRSGTEAFF
TRBV5-1	TRBJ2-4	17	CASSAGTAEIAKNIQYF
TRBV7-9	TRBJ1-1	14	CASSPTQGRTEAFF
TRBV30	TRBJ1-1	14	CAWRFGQSNTEAFF
TRBV5-1	TRBJ2-7	14	CASSLREGAYEQYF
TRBV24-1	TRBJ2-5	13	CATSAENQETQYF
TRBV2	TRBJ1-6	15	CASRMGASYNSPLHF
TRBV24-1	TRBJ2-3	14	CATSDLGGRDTQYF
TRBV29-1	TRBJ2-3	12	CSLGESTDTQYF
TRBV7-8	TRBJ2-5	16	CASSLALAGDQETQYF
TRBV4-1	TRBJ2-1	16	CASSHPGTAVYNEQFF
TRBV9	TRBJ2-7	14	CASSVGSQGNEQYF
TRBV9	TRBJ2-1	16	CASSVGLAGAYNEQFF
TRBV20-1	TRBJ1-1	12	CSARSGNTEAFF
TRBV5-1	TRBJ1-2	13	CASRPTGTYGYTF
TRBV27	TRBJ2-5	14	CASSLGGRFETQYF
TRBV29-1	TRBJ2-1	13	CSVHQPGDNEQFF
TRBV9	TRBJ2-1	16	CASSVAAREPYNEQFF
TRBV5-1	TRBJ1-2	15	CASSLWTGGYYGYTF
TRBV9	TRBJ2-5	14	CASSPQGAKETQYF
TRBV9	TRBJ2-7	15	CASSTEGGATYEQYF
TRBV5-1	TRBJ2-4	19	CASSPSVEGRSRTKNIQYF
TRBV6-2/TRBV6-3	TRBJ1-5	15	CASSTTGILNQPQHF
TRBV4-1	TRBJ2-7	15	CASSQAGTGDNEQYF
TRBV12-3/TRBV12-4	TRBJ2-3	13	CASSLYFGDTQYF
TRBV4-1	TRBJ1-6	17	CASSQEPLRPYNSPLHF
TRBV28	TRBJ2-7	13	CASSLAETYEQYF
TRBV30	TRBJ2-1	11	CACRENNEQFF
TRBV7-9	TRBJ2-3	18	CASRSLAGGRAPADTQYF
TRBV23-1	TRBJ2-7	15	CASSQARRQGCEQYF
TRBV7-9	TRBJ1-1	8	CASGRAFF
TRBV7-8	TRBJ1-5	15	CASSDEDRYNQPQHF
TRBV4-1	TRBJ2-5	14	CASSRWDREETQYF
TRBV11-1	TRBJ1-1	12	CASSSGITEAFF
TRBV6-5	TRBJ2-3	13	CASSYSTRNTQYF
TRBV5-6	TRBJ2-5	14	CASSLLRPQETQYF
TRBV24-1	TRBJ2-1	16	CATSDSGTPFGNEQFF
TRBV29-1	TRBJ1-2	12	CSVEGQSPGYTF
TRBV6-5	TRBJ2-1	14	CASSRGGSGNEQFF
TRBV9	TRBJ1-1	13	CASSVGSDTEAFF
TRBV25-1	TRBJ1-4	17	CASSEFTSRGFGEKLFF
TRBV10-3	TRBJ1-2	15	CAITGTGRGNYGYTF
TRBV19	TRBJ2-5	12	CASSPGHETQYF
TRBV29-1	TRBJ2-3	15	CSALLQGPLTDTQYF
TRBV19	TRBJ2-7	13	CASSSGWTYEQYF
TRBV7-9	TRBJ2-1	9	CASSLGEFF
TRBV14	TRBJ1-1	14	CASRRSDRNTEAFF
TRBV20-1	TRBJ2-7	12	CSARVGGGEQYF
TRBV24-1	TRBJ2-7	13	CATSFTGDTEQYF
TRBV5-6	TRBJ2-7	12	CASSLEGYEQYF
TRBV25-1	TRBJ2-5	12	CASSGGGETQYF
TRBV29-1	TRBJ2-7	13	CSVVAGEKYEQYF
TRBV12-3/TRBV12-4	TRBJ1-2	15	CASSRPGQGARGYTF